The 31 T cell receptor beta chains given below trace back to one sample, sequenced in a study of blood T cell repertoires in COVID-19. Clones were read by immunoSEQ multiplex PCR, and TCRdb kept only the in-frame ones, dropping some. This repertoire shows over 45,000 clones, 75% to 95% found once; its top ten account for under 6.5%. Sequenced input: peripheral blood. The receptors stem from a man aged 70-80 years with acute or convalescent COVID-19.

The V and J genes are TRBV30 and TRBJ1-4; D may be TRBD1 (6 bases). CDR1 is GTSNPN, CDR2 SVGIG, per germline (reference sequence). V was cut by 2 bases and J by 0 bases, with 19 bases left in between. The CDR3 length is 18 residues. DNA of the CDR3: TGTGCCTGGAGTTCAGACAGGAATTTACCACCAACTAATGAAAAACTGTTTTTT. As protein: CAWSSDRNLPPTNEKLFF.

This clone was recorded once. The chain uses TRBV16 and TRBJ2-7; 10 bases line up with TRBD1. V gave up 2 bases and J gave up 6 bases; unmatched junction bases: 10. This CDR3 comprises 16 residues. Germline assignment: CDR1 KGHSY and CDR2 FQNENV. Here the CDR3 reads CASSQNVPGQGIEQYF. The CDR3, as DNA: TGTGCCAGCAGCCAAAATGTTCCGGGACAGGGGATCGAGCAGTACTTC.

The V gene is TRBV2, the J gene TRBJ1-5; 10 nucleotides agree with TRBD1. Trimming took 6 bases from V and 4 from J; bases not matched to a gene: 3. CDR1 and CDR2 from the germline V gene are SNHLY and FYNNEI. This CDR3 has 14 residues. CDR3: CASRGQGRNQPQHF. The DNA for the CDR3 is TGTGCCAGCAGGGGACAGGGGCGGAATCAGCCCCAGCATTTT. The full variable domain, its missing parts supplied by reference TRBV2 and TRBJ1-5, is EPEVTQTPSHQVTQMGQEVILRCVPISNHLYFYWYRQILGQKVEFLVSFYNNEISEKSEIFDDQFSVERPDGSNFTLKIRSTKLEDSAMYFCASRGQGRNQPQHFGDGTRLSIL.

V is TRBV6-5 and J is TRBJ1-2, with unresolved D. The ends were cut back, 6 bases at V and 3 bases at J, with 11 bases in the middle. The CDR3 loop spans 13 amino acids. Germline V gene data show CDR1 as MNHEY and CDR2 as SVGAGI. DNA of the CDR3: TGTGCCAGCAGCACGGTCAGCGACTATGGCTACACCTTC. This gives the protein CASSTVSDYGYTF.

In DNA form, the CDR3 reads TGTGCCAGTAGGCCGGGCACAGATACGCAGTATTTT. Its protein is CASRPGTDTQYF. V gene TRBV19 combines with J gene TRBJ2-3, with D hard to call. V was cut by 6 bases and J by 1 base, with 5 bases left in between. Germline CDR1 is LNHDA and CDR2 is SQIVND (reference sequence). The CDR3 is made up of 12 amino acids.

This clone was detected a few times. The chain employs TRBV2 and TRBJ1-4; a weak D match, TRBD1 (5 bases). The CDR3 sequence is 13 residues long. Germline V gene data show CDR1 as SNHLY and CDR2 as FYNNEI. V lost 7 bases, J lost 5 bases, and 11 bases lay in between. The CDR3 DNA reads as TGTGCCAGCATTCGCGACAGCAATGAAAAACTGTTTTTT. Protein sequence: CASIRDSNEKLFF.

This chain uses TRBV24-1 with TRBJ2-5, with D possibly being TRBD2 (7 bases). V shed 8 bases and J shed 0 bases, with 9 bases lying between them. CDR1 and CDR2 (germline): KGHDR, SFDVKD. The length of the CDR3 is 13 residues. This CDR3 is CATTGGYQETQYF. As DNA, the CDR3 is TGTGCCACCACGGGGGGCTACCAAGAGACCCAGTACTTC.

The J gene is TRBJ1-2, the V gene TRBV2; D is unresolved. The V end lost 2 bases, the J end lost 4 bases, and 5 bases lay between the germline ends. Germline CDR1 is SNHLY and CDR2 is FYNNEI. This CDR3 has 12 amino acids. CDR3 bases: TGTGCCAGCAGTGAACAACTCTATGGCTACACCTTC. It is translated as CASSEQLYGYTF.

V usage is TRBV4-1 and J usage is TRBJ2-1; D remains unclear. Germline V CDR1 and CDR2: MGHRA, YSYEKL. This CDR3 spans 18 amino acids. V was shortened by 3 bases and J by 0 bases, with 18 bases between the two germline ends. The CDR3 reads CASSQILGRKSSYNEQFF. Written as DNA, the CDR3 is TGCGCCAGCAGCCAGATCCTAGGTAGGAAGAGCTCCTACAATGAGCAGTTCTTC.

J is TRBJ2-7 and V is TRBV19; possibly TRBD1 for D (5 bases). V was pared by 0 bases and J by 0 bases, with 12 bases between. Germline CDR1 is LNHDA and CDR2 is SQIVND (reference sequence). This CDR3 comprises 16 residues. The CDR3 loop reads CASSIDAGPNSYEQYF. The CDR3 DNA sequence: TGTGCCAGTAGTATAGATGCAGGGCCCAACTCCTACGAGCAGTACTTC.

The chain recombines TRBV3-1 (or the pseudogene TRBV3-2) with TRBJ1-5; D call uncertain. The CDR3 spans 13 residues. V lost 1 base, J lost 3 bases, and 4 bases lay in between. The V gene's germline CDR1 is LGHDT and CDR2 YNNKEL (reference sequence). In nucleotides, the CDR3 is TGTGCCAGCAGCCAAGTCCTCAATCAGCCCCAGCATTTT. It encodes CASSQVLNQPQHF.

This chain links TRBV19 with TRBJ1-4; tentative D call: TRBD1 (6 bases). With 5 bases removed from V and 3 bases from J, the gap between germline ends came to 10 bases. Germline V gives CDR1 LNHDA, CDR2 SQIVND (reference sequence). The CDR3 is 14 residues long. For the CDR3, the DNA is TGTGCCAGTAGTTGGACAGTGCCTAATGAAAAACTGTTTTTT. Residues: CASSWTVPNEKLFF.

The chain has TRBV10-3 and TRBJ1-5; 8 nucleotides align to TRBD1. This CDR3 region has 16 residues. V trimming: 10 bases; J trimming: 2 bases; junction bases outside the gene matches: 13. CDR1 ENHRY and CDR2 SYGVKD come from the germline V gene. The CDR3 coding sequence is TGTGCCACCCGGGACTCAGACAGGGGAGGCAATCAGCCCCAGCATTTT. This codes for CATRDSDRGGNQPQHF.

This rearrangement joins TRBV15 to TRBJ1-1, with 9 bases identical to TRBD1. The CDR3 spans 19 residues. The V and J ends lost 0 bases and 4 bases, in that order; junction bases with no gene match: 15. Germline CDR1 is LNHNV and CDR2 is YYDKDF (reference sequence). The CDR3 bases are TGTGCCACCAGCAGAGATAGGAGGGGACAGGGATTGGGGGTCACTGAAGCTTTCTTT. Translated, it gives CATSRDRRGQGLGVTEAFF.

The CDR3 coding sequence is TGTGCCAGCAGTTTGGTCCAGGGGAACACCGGGGAGCTGTTTTTT. Translating gives CASSLVQGNTGELFF. The chain has TRBV6-2 or TRBV6-3 and TRBJ2-2; perhaps TRBD1 as D (5 bases). The CDR3 covers 15 residues. V gave up 4 bases and J gave up 1 base, with 10 bases separating them. The germline V gene has CDR1 MNHEY and CDR2 SVGEGT.

This chain connects TRBV7-9 to TRBJ1-3; 7 positions agree with TRBD1. The CDR3 loop spans 14 amino acids. CDR1 is SEHNR, CDR2 FQNEAQ, per germline (reference sequence). J gave up 4 bases and V 3 bases, and 3 bases lay outside the gene matches. The CDR3 region is CASSFPGQGNTIYF. For the CDR3, the DNA is TGTGCCAGCAGCTTTCCGGGACAGGGAAACACCATATATTTT.

The genes are TRBV7-2 and TRBJ1-3; 7 positions agree with TRBD1. From germline, CDR1 is SGHTA and CDR2 FQGNSA. J gave up 2 bases and V 6 bases, and 4 bases lay outside the gene matches. CDR3 length equals 14 residues. CDR3 sequence reads: CASRQQGTGNTIYF. The CDR3 DNA reads TGTGCCAGCAGGCAACAGGGGACTGGAAACACCATATATTTT.

This clone was recorded once. The V call is TRBV7-2, the J call TRBJ2-5; 7 bases agree with TRBD1. Germline CDR1 reads SGHTA; CDR2 reads FQGNSA. The CDR3 is 13 residues long. V lost 5 bases, J lost 3 bases, and 3 bases stayed unmatched. CDR3 in DNA: TGTGCCAGCAGCCCTACAGGGGAAGAGACCCAGTACTTC. This encodes CASSPTGEETQYF. Complete variable domain (other parts from reference TRBV7-2 and TRBJ2-5): GAGVSQSPSNKVTEKGKDVELRCDPISGHTALYWYRQSLGQGLEFLIYFQGNSAPDKSGLPSDRFSAERTGGSVSTLTIQRTQQEDSAVYLCASSPTGEETQYFGPGTRLLVL.

V is TRBV7-6 and J is TRBJ2-2; 10 bases align to TRBD2. CDR1 SGHVS and CDR2 FNYEAQ come from the germline V gene. The V segment lost 2 bases and the J segment 0 bases; nucleotides outside the gene matches: 3. This CDR3 is built from 17 residues. The CDR3 nucleotides are TGTGCCAGCAGCTTACTAGCGGGGGTTTCGAACACCGGGGAGCTGTTTTTT. Amino acid sequence: CASSLLAGVSNTGELFF.

The chain recombines TRBV7-6 with TRBJ2-1, with 7 positions matching TRBD2. V lost 0 bases to trimming and J lost 4 bases; unmatched junction nucleotides: 0. CDR1 is SGHVS and CDR2 is FNYEAQ in the germline V gene. This CDR3 comprises 14 residues. This chain's CDR3 is CASSLARGYNEQFF. The CDR3 DNA reads TGTGCCAGCAGCTTAGCGCGGGGGTACAATGAGCAGTTCTTC. Based on the CDR3 plus reference TRBV7-6 and TRBJ2-1, the full variable domain is GAGVSQSPRYKVTKRGQDVALRCDPISGHVSLYWYRQALGQGPEFLTYFNYEAQQDKSGLPNDRFSAERPEGSISTLTIQRTEQRDSAMYRCASSLARGYNEQFFGPGTRLTVL.

The chain links TRBV5-1 to TRBJ2-5, with TRBD1 identical over 8 bases. The CDR3 totals 14 residues. Germline CDR1 is SGHRS and CDR2 is YFSETQ. Germline trimming cut 4 bases from V and 5 bases from J; bases unmatched to any gene: 7. The CDR3: CASSRWTGMETQYF. DNA of the CDR3: TGCGCCAGCAGCCGCTGGACAGGGATGGAGACCCAGTACTTC.

This sequence joins TRBV9 and TRBJ2-5; TRBD2 is a possible D gene (5 bases). The CDR3 length is 17 residues. Germline V CDR1 and CDR2: SGDLS, YYNGEE. Trimming cost V 0 bases and J 5 bases, with 20 bases left between them. CDR3 nucleotide sequence: TGTGCCAGCAGCGTAGCCCCATCGGGGATTTCAGGCGAGACCCAGTACTTC. Translating gives CASSVAPSGISGETQYF.

The rearrangement joins TRBV5-4 to TRBJ1-1; TRBD1 is a possible D gene (5 bases). CDR3 size: 14 residues. The germline gives CDR1 SGHNT, CDR2 YYREEE (reference sequence). The V gene lost 2 bases and the J gene lost 1 base, with 9 bases spanning the gap. CDR3: CASSFRGGNTEAFF. The DNA for the CDR3 is TGTGCCAGCAGCTTCCGGGGGGGGAACACTGAAGCTTTCTTT. The variable domain in full, with the rest retrieved from reference TRBV5-4 and TRBJ1-1, is ETGVTQSPTHLIKTRGQQVTLRCSSQSGHNTVSWYQQALGQGPQFIFQYYREEENGRGNFPPRFSGLQFPNYSSELNVNALELDDSALYLCASSFRGGNTEAFFGQGTRLTVV.

V gene TRBV7-8 combines with J gene TRBJ1-1, with 9 bases lining up with TRBD1. This CDR3 has 13 residues. J lost 11 bases, V lost 2 bases, and 6 bases had no gene match. Germline assignment: CDR1 SGHVS and CDR2 FQNEAQ. The CDR3 loop reads CASSLTGGTEAFF. The CDR3 region has the DNA TGTGCCAGCAGCTTAACAGGGGGCACAGAGGCTTTCTTT. Full variable domain (remainder filled in from reference TRBV7-8 and TRBJ1-1): GAGVSQSPRYKVAKRGQDVALRCDPISGHVSLFWYQQALGQGPEFLTYFQNEAQLDKSGLPSDRFFAERPEGSVSTLKIQRTQQEDSAVYLCASSLTGGTEAFFGQGTRLTVV.

The rearrangement joins TRBV10-3 to TRBJ2-1; a possible D gene is TRBD2 (6 bases). Between the trimmed V and J ends, which lost 0 bases and 7 bases, there was a span of 19 bases. Germline V gene sequence: CDR1 ENHRY, CDR2 SYGVKD. This CDR3 region has 17 residues. CDR3 nucleotides: TGTGCCATCAGTGAGTCGATTGGGGGAGGTCGTGGGAATGAGCAGTTCTTC. Translation: CAISESIGGGRGNEQFF.

The chain is built from TRBV5-1 and TRBJ1-5; TRBD1 is a possible D gene (5 bases). Looked up from germline, CDR1 is SGHRS and CDR2 is YFSETQ. The V end was cut by 0 bases, the J end by 6 bases, with 13 bases between. This CDR3 contains 15 residues. DNA of the CDR3: TGCGCCAGCAGCTTGGGTGGGGCAGGTGGTCAGCCCCAGCATTTT. Amino acids: CASSLGGAGGQPQHF.

The V gene is TRBV10-2, the J gene TRBJ2-2; TRBD2 matches 12 bases. The length of the CDR3 is 15 residues. Germline V gene lookup returns CDR1 WSHSY and CDR2 SAAADI. J gave up 5 bases and V 6 bases, and 4 bases lay outside the gene matches. CDR3 coding DNA: TGCGCCAGCAGACTAGCGGGGGGAGGTACCGGGGAGCTGTTTTTT. Translation gives CASRLAGGGTGELFF.

V is TRBV5-6 and J is TRBJ2-5; D perhaps matches TRBD1 (6 bases). Trimming took 1 base from V and 5 from J, leaving 12 bases between them. Germline loops: CDR1 SGHDT, CDR2 YYEEEE. The CDR3 runs to 14 residues. The CDR3 DNA reads as TGTGCCAGCAGCTTGCGACGACAGGTGGAGACCCAGTACTTC. Translating gives CASSLRRQVETQYF.

The CDR3 reads CATSDLKSGNTIYF. CDR3 coding DNA: TGTGCCACCAGTGATCTTAAATCTGGAAACACCATATATTTT. The rearrangement uses TRBV24-1 and TRBJ1-3; D call uncertain. With 3 bases removed from V and 1 base from J, the gap between germline ends came to 6 bases. CDR3 length equals 14 residues. Germline lookup yields CDR1 KGHDR and CDR2 SFDVKD.

The rearrangement joins TRBV9 to TRBJ1-2; tentative D call: TRBD1 (5 bases). Germline CDR1 is SGDLS and CDR2 is YYNGEE. The CDR3 runs to 18 residues. V dropped 2 bases and J dropped 4 bases, with 24 bases sitting between them. CDR3 residues: CASSVAFSIEDSPYGYTF. The CDR3 nucleotides are TGTGCCAGCAGCGTCGCATTTTCTATCGAAGACAGTCCCTATGGCTACACCTTC.

The rearrangement uses TRBV7-2 and TRBJ1-2, with D unclear. The CDR3 sequence is 13 residues long. V was trimmed by 3 bases and J by 4 bases, leaving 9 bases between them. Germline CDR1 SGHTA, CDR2 FQGNSA. In nucleotides, the CDR3 is TGTGCCAGCAGCTTGCCGGGATCCTATGGCTACACCTTC. It encodes CASSLPGSYGYTF.